The source of this T cell receptor (beta chain) is a study of shared clonotypes between healthy human individuals. V dropped 0 bases and J dropped 8 bases, with 11 bases sitting between them. In germline, CDR1 is SGHRS, CDR2 YFSETQ. The CDR3 extends over 13 amino acids. Deep was the level at which the assay was run. The assay was immunoSEQ multiplex PCR, and TCRdb's table has in-frame clones only and misses some. The repertoire includes roughly 2.1 million clones, around 93% of them detected once, and 1.5% to 2% sits in the top ten. CD45RO-negative cells were positively selected for CCR7, leaving out terminally differentiated effector memory CD45RA+ cells.

This TCR came from a man aged 18 to 35 in good health. Some clones in this sample may be carry-over from other donors' samples. Sequenced sample: naive CD8+ T cells from PBMCs. The chain is built from TRBV5-1 and TRBJ1-1, with D unresolved. CDR3 DNA sequence: TGCGCCAGCAGCTTGGGAAGGTCGGTGGAAGCTTTCTTT. This translates into CASSLGRSVEAFF.